This T cell receptor beta chain was documented in a study of OX40 agonist ivuxolimab in advanced cancers. Method: immunoSEQ multiplex PCR; TCRdb's copy keeps in-frame clones and lacks some. The sample holds about 110,000 clones, approximately 89% seen once. Deletions cut 7 bases from V and 2 bases from J, with 23 bases between. The CDR3 totals 17 residues. CDR1 and CDR2 from the germline V gene are MDHEN and SYDVKM. Baseline, cycle 4 day 1, and cycle 7 day 1 were the blood sampling points. The sequence was collected from an adult with an advanced solid tumor such as melanoma, head and neck, liver or kidney cancer. The sequencing here drew on CD4+ or CD8+ T cells sorted from blood, taken in a trial of the OX40 agonist ivuxolimab. The V gene is TRBV28, the J gene TRBJ1-2, with D maybe TRBD1 (6 bases). CDR3 amino acids: CASIPRGRGPRNYGYTF. The CDR3 DNA reads as TGTGCCAGCATCCCACGAGGCAGGGGTCCCCGCAACTATGGCTACACCTTC.